The TCR beta chain under discussion was sequenced for a study of vaccination effects on CD4 cells after COVID-19. Overall study: With the ViraFEST assay, the study expanded antigen-specific CD4+ T cells using viral peptide pools, then sequenced them. Post-vaccine specimens arrived a median 72 days past the second dose. General observations from the study: Pronounced clonal contraction occurred in clones induced by infection and by vaccine late after vaccination.

The assay was immunoSEQ multiplex PCR, and TCRdb's table has in-frame clones only and misses some. The sample has 40,000 to 45,000 clones; about 67% are singletons. It was after more than 8 days of culture that CD4+ T cells were isolated. Participants completed two doses of the BNT162b2 or mRNA-1273 vaccine. Nucleocapsid antibody tests were negative, and the vaccine recipients had no prior SARS-CoV-2 infection. Concerning this clone: Its antigen is as yet unknown.

The V gene's germline CDR1 is SGHAT and CDR2 FQNNGV. CDR3 length: 14 amino acids. J was trimmed by 9 bases and V by 1 base; bases with no gene match: 6. The chain carries TRBV11-2 and TRBJ2-1, with TRBD1 identical over 7 bases. This sample comprised CD4+ T cells from PBMCs cultured without peptide, obtained after COVID-19 vaccination. The sequence came from a human donor who received a COVID-19 vaccine. The CDR3 spells CASSLGQGMSEQFF. The CDR3 DNA is TGTGCCAGCAGCTTAGGACAGGGAATGAGTGAGCAGTTCTTC.